The TCR beta chain described here comes from a study of CD8+ T cells in alopecia areata. Whole-study findings and limits: The study also sequences resident alphabeta T cells of normal skin in scalp samples. Although TCR sharing was seen in mice, sharing across patients was less clear, possibly for HLA-related reasons. Elevated clonality characterized lesional scalp relative to normal scalp, particularly in alopecia totalis/universalis.

PBMCs provided sorted CD4+ and CD8+ T cells. The CDR3 covers 15 residues. This clone was found a few times. What it recognizes is unknown. Reverse transcribed after extraction, RNA yielded cDNA as the sequencing template. Here immunoSEQ multiplex PCR was the method, and the copy in TCRdb shows in-frame clones only, minus some. The data contain roughly 150,000 clones, 62% of them seen just once; the ten biggest clones take up 36%. The sequencing input was CD8+ T cells sorted from blood. The rearrangement joins TRBV21-1 to TRBJ2-7; the table's D call of TRBD1 was not tested on the DNA. TRBV21-1 is a documented pseudogene. This sequence originates from a human donor in good health. The DNA of the CDR3 is TGTGCCAGCAGCTATTCTGGACAGGACGCCTACGAGCAGTACTTC. Its protein product is CASSYSGQDAYEQYF.